Below, one T cell receptor beta chain is given with its context. Its antigen is not identified. This entry is derived from a study of graft-versus-host responses after intestinal transplantation. Study conclusions and caveats: Across patients carrying graft-donor T cell macrochimerism, allografts held high graft-versus-host to host-versus-graft clonal ratios.

The germline gives CDR1 SGHRS, CDR2 YFSETQ. V dropped 4 bases and J dropped 4; count of bases not matched to a gene: 10. The CDR3 spans 18 residues. Libraries were prepared by immunoSEQ multiplex PCR; TCRdb keeps only in-frame clonotypes and omits some of them. The data show about 54,000 clones, about 90% seen once. The clonotype comes from a human patient who received an intestinal transplant, so some T cells may come from the graft donor. The chain recombines TRBV5-1 with TRBJ2-6; 11 bases are shared with TRBD1. Here the sequenced sample was PBMCs, taken 650 to 670 days after intestinal transplant. The CDR3 protein is CASSPLRTGGSGANVLTF. For the CDR3, the DNA is TGCGCCAGCAGCCCACTTCGGACAGGGGGCTCCGGGGCCAACGTCCTGACTTTC.